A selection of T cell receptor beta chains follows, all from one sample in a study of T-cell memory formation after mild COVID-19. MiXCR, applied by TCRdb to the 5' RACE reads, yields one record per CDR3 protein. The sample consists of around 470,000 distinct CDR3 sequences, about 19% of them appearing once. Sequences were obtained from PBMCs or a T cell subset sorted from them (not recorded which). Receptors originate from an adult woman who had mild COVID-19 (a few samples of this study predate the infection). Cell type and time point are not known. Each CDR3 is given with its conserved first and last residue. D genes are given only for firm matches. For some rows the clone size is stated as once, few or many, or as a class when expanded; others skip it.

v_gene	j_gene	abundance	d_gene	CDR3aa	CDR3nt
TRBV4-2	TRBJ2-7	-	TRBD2	CASSQYLGLAGVDSYEQYF	TGTGCCAGCAGCCAGTATCTGGGACTAGCGGGAGTAGACTCCTACGAGCAGTACTTC
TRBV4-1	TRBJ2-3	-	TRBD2	CASSHGGFGGTDTQYF	TGCGCCAGCAGCCACGGGGGGTTTGGGGGCACAGATACGCAGTATTTT
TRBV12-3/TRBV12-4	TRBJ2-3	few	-	CASSFGGPSTDTQYF	TGTGCCAGCAGTTTTGGAGGGCCTAGCACAGATACGCAGTATTTT
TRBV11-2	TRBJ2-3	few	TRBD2	CASSQGSTSGSDTQYF	TGTGCCAGCAGCCAAGGCTCGACTAGCGGGTCAGATACGCAGTATTTT
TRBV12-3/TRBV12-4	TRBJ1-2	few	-	CASTPIGGYGYTF	TGTGCCAGCACCCCGATAGGGGGCTATGGCTACACCTTC
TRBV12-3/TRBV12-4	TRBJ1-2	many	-	CASSLAGSYGYTF	TGTGCCAGCAGTTTAGCAGGATCCTATGGCTACACCTTC
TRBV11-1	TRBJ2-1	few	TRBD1	CASSWTGGAYNEQFF	TGTGCCAGCAGCTGGACAGGGGGCGCCTACAATGAGCAGTTCTTC
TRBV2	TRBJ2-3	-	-	CASSPSRNTDTQYF	TGTGCCAGCAGTCCCTCCAGGAACACAGATACGCAGTATTTT
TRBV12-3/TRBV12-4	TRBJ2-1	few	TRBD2	CASSPGTSGTNEQFF	TGTGCCAGCAGTCCCGGGACTAGCGGGACCAATGAGCAGTTCTTC
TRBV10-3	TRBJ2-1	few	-	CAISGDLREQFF	TGTGCCATCAGTGGGGACTTACGTGAGCAGTTCTTC